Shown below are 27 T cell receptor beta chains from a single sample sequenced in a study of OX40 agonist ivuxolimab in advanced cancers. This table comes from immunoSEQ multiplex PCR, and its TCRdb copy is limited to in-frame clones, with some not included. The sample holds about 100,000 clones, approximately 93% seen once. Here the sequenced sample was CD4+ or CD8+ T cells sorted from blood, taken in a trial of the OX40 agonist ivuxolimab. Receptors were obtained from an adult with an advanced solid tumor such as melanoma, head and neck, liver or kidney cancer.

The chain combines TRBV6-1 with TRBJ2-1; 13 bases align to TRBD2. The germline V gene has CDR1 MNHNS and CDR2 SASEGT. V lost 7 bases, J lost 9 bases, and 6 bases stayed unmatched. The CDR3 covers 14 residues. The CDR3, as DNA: TGTGCCAGCATGGGACTAGCGGGAAGTAGTGAGCAGTTCTTC. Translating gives CASMGLAGSSEQFF.

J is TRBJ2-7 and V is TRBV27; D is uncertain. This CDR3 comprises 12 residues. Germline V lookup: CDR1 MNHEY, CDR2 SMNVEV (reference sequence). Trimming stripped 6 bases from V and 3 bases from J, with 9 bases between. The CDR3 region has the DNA TGTGCCAGCAGCTCGGGCCACTACGAGCAGTACTTC. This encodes CASSSGHYEQYF.

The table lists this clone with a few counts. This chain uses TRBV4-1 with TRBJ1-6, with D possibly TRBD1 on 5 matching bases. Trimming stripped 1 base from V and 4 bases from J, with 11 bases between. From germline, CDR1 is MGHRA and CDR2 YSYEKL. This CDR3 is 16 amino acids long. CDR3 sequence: CASSQASDSYNSPLHF. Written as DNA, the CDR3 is TGCGCCAGCAGCCAAGCTAGTGACAGTTATAATTCACCCCTCCACTTT.

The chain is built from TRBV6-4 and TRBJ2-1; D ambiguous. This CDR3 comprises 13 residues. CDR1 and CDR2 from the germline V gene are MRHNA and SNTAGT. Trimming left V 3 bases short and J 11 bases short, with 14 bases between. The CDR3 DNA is TGTGCCAGCAGTGAAGGCCCAACAGCGAAGCAGTTCTTC. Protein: CASSEGPTAKQFF.

As DNA, the CDR3 is TGTGCCAGCAGCTTGGAGACCCAGTACTTC. Translation: CASSLETQYF. The rearrangement uses TRBV11-1 and TRBJ2-5; the D is unclear. The ends were cut back, 3 bases at V and 5 bases at J, with 1 base in the middle. CDR1 SGHAT and CDR2 FQDESV come from the germline V gene (reference sequence). The CDR3 sequence is 10 residues long.

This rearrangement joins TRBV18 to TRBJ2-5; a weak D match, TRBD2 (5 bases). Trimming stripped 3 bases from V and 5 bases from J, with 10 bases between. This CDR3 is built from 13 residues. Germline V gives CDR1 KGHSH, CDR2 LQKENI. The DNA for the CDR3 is TGTGCCAGCTCACCTAATGGCGGGGAGACCCAGTACTTC. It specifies CASSPNGGETQYF. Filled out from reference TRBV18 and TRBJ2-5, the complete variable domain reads NAGVMQNPRHLVRRRGQEARLRCSPMKGHSHVYWYRQLPEEGLKFMVYLQKENIIDESGMPKERFSAEFPKEGPSILRIQQVVRGDSAAYFCASSPNGGETQYFGPGTRLLVL.

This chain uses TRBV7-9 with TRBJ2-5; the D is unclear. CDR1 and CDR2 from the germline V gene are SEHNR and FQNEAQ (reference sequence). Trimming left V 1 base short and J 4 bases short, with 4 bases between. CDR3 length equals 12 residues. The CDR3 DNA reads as TGTGCCAGCAGCTTAGGGCTAGAGACCCAGTACTTC. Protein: CASSLGLETQYF.

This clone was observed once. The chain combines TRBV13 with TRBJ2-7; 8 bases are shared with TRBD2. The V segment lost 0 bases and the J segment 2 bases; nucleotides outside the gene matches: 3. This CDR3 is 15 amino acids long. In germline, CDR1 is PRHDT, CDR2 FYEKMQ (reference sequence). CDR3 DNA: TGTGCCAGCAGCTTAGGAGCGGGAGCTGCCTACGAGCAGTACTTC. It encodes CASSLGAGAAYEQYF. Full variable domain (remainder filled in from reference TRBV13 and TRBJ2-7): AAGVIQSPRHLIKEKRETATLKCYPIPRHDTVYWYQQGPGQDPQFLISFYEKMQSDKGSIPDRFSAQQFSDYHSELNMSSLELGDSALYFCASSLGAGAAYEQYFGPGTRLTVT.

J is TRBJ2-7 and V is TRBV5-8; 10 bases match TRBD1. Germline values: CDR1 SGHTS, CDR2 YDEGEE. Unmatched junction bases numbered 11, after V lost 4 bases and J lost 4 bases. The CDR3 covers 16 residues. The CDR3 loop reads CASSQGPGQGEYEQYF. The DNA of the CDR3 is TGTGCCAGCAGCCAAGGCCCCGGACAGGGGGAATACGAGCAGTACTTC.

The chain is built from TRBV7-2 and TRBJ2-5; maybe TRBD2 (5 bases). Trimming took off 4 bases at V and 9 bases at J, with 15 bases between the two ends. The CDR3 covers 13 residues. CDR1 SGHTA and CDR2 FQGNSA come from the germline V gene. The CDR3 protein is CASSSPRQAAQYF. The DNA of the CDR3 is TGTGCCAGCAGCTCCCCTCGACAAGCGGCCCAGTACTTC. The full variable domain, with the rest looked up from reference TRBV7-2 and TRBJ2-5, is GAGVSQSPSNKVTEKGKDVELRCDPISGHTALYWYRQSLGQGLEFLIYFQGNSAPDKSGLPSDRFSAERTGGSVSTLTIQRTQQEDSAVYLCASSSPRQAAQYFGPGTRLLVL.

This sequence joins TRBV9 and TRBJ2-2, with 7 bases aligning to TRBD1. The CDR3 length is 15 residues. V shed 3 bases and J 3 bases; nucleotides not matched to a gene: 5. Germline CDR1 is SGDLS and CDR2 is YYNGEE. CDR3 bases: TGTGCCAGCAGCGCCGACAGGGCGTACACCGGGGAGCTGTTTTTT. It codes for CASSADRAYTGELFF.

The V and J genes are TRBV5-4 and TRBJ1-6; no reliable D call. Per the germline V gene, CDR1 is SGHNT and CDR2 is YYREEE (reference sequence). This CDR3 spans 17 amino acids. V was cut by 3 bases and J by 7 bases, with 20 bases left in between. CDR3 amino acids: CASSSARDLGPNSPLHF. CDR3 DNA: TGTGCCAGCAGCTCAGCAAGGGATCTAGGCCCAAATTCACCCCTCCACTTT.

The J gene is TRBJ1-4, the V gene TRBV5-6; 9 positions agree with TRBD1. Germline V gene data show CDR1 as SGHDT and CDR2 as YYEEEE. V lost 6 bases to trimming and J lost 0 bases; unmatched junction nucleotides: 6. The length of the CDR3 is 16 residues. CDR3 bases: TGTGCCAGCACCGGGACAGGGTCGTCAACTAATGAAAAACTGTTTTTT. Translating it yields CASTGTGSSTNEKLFF.

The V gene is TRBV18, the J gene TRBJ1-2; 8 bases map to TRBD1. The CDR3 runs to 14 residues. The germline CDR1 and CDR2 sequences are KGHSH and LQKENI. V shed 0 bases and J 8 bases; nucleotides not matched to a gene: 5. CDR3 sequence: CASSPPDRVWGYTF. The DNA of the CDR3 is TGTGCCAGCTCACCACCGGACAGGGTTTGGGGCTACACCTTC.

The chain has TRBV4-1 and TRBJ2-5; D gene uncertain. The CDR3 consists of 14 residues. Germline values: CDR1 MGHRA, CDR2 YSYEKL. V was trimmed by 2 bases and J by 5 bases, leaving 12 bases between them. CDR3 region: CASSQPNYRETQYF. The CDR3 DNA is TGCGCCAGCAGCCAACCCAACTATCGGGAGACCCAGTACTTC.

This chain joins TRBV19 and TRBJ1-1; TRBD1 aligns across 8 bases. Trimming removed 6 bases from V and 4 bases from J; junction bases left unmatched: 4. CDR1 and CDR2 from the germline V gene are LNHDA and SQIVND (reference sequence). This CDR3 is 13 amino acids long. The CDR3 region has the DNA TGTGCCAGTAGCTCCACAGGGGGCACTGAAGCTTTCTTT. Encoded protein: CASSSTGGTEAFF.

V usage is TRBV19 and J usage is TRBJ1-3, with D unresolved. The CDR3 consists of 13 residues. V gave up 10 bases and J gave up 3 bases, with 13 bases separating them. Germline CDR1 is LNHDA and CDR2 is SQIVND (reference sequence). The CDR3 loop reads CATRAGFGNTIYF. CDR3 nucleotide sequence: TGTGCCACCCGGGCCGGGTTTGGAAACACCATATATTTT.

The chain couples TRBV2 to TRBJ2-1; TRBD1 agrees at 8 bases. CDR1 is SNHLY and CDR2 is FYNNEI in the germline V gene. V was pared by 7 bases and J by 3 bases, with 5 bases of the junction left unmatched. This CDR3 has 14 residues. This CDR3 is CASTRDRSYNEQFF. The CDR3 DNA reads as TGTGCCAGCACTAGGGACAGGAGCTACAATGAGCAGTTCTTC.

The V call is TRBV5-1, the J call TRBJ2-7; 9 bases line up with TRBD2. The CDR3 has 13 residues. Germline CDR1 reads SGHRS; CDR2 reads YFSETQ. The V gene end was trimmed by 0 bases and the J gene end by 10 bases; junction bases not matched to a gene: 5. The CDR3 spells CASSLERGASQYF. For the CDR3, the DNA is TGCGCCAGCAGCTTGGAGCGGGGGGCCTCACAGTACTTC.

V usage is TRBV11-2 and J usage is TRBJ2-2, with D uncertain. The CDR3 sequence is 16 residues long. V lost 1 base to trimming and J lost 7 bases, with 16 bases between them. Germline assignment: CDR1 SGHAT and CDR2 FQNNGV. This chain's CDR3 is CASSLVWSSAHGELFF. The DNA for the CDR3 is TGTGCCAGCAGCTTAGTTTGGTCGTCTGCACACGGGGAGCTGTTTTTT. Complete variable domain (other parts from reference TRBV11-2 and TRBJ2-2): EAGVAQSPRYKIIEKRQSVAFWCNPISGHATLYWYQQILGQGPKLLIQFQNNGVVDDSQLPKDRFSAERLKGVDSTLKIQPAKLEDSAVYLCASSLVWSSAHGELFFGEGSRLTVL.

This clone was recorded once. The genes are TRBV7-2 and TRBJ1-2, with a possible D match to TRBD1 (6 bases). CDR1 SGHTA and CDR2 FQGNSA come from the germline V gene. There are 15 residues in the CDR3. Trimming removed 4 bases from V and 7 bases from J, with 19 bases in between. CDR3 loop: CASSSPMGGLSGYTF. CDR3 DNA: TGTGCCAGCAGCTCCCCCATGGGGGGCTTGAGTGGCTACACCTTC.

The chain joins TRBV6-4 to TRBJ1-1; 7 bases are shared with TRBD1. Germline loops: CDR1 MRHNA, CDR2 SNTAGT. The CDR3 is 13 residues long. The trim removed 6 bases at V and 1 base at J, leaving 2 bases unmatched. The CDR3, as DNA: TGTGCCAGCAGGCGGACAGGGAACACTGAAGCTTTCTTT. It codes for CASRRTGNTEAFF.

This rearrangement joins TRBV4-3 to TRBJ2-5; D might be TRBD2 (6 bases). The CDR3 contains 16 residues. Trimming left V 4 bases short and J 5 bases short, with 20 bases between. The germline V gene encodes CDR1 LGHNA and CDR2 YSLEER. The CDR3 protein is CASSPTPEGRWETQYF. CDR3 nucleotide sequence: TGCGCCAGCAGCCCGACTCCAGAGGGGAGGTGGGAGACCCAGTACTTC.

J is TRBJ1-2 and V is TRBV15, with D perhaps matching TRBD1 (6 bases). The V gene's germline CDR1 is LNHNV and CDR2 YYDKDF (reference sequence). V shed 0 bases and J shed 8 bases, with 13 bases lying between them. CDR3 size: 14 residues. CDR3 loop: CATSRDGGRLGYTF. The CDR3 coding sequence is TGTGCCACCAGCAGAGATGGGGGCCGTTTGGGCTACACCTTC.

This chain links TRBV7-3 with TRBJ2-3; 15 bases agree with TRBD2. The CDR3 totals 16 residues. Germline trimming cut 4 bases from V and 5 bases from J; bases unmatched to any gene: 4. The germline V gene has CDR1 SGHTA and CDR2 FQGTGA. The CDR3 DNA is TGTGCCAGCAGCTCGGGACTAGCGGGAGGAAGAGATACGCAGTATTTT. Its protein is CASSSGLAGGRDTQYF.

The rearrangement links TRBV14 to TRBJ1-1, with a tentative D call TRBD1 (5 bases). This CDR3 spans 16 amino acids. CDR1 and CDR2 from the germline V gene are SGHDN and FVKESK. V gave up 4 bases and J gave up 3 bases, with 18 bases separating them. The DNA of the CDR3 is TGTGCCAGCAGCCGATTCATTTCCCAACAGGACACTGAAGCTTTCTTT. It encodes CASSRFISQQDTEAFF.

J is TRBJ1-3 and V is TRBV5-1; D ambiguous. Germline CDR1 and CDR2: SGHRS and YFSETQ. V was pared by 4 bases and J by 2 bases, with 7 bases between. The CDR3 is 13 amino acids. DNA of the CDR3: TGCGCCAGCAGCGACCTCACTGGAAACACCATATATTTT. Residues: CASSDLTGNTIYF. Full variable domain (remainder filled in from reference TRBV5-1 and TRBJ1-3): KAGVTQTPRYLIKTRGQQVTLSCSPISGHRSVSWYQQTPGQGLQFLFEYFSETQRNKGNFPGRFSGRQFSNSRSEMNVSTLELGDSALYLCASSDLTGNTIYFGEGSWLTVV.